This T cell receptor (beta chain) was identified during a study of blood T cell repertoires in COVID-19. On the study more broadly: PBMCs, B-cell-depleted T cells, or T cells were the source of the cDNA or gDNA that made up the material.

CDR1 and CDR2 (germline): MNHEY, SVGEGT. With V trimmed by 0 bases and J by 3 bases, 4 bases remained unmatched. This CDR3 contains 16 residues. Original processing notes: Reference gene primer amplification gave estimated nucleated cell counts. Assay: immunoSEQ multiplex PCR; the TCRdb copy retains only in-frame clones and omits some. The V and J calls and clone size come from that table; D and trimming were worked out from the DNA. The data show roughly 45,000 clones, 77% seen once. The chain carries TRBV6-2 or TRBV6-3 and TRBJ1-1, with 10 bases fitting TRBD1. The sequence was obtained from a woman aged 70-85 years with acute or convalescent COVID-19. Source material: peripheral blood. CDR3 residues: CASSYSTGGWDTEAFF. The CDR3 coding sequence is TGTGCCAGCAGTTACTCGACAGGGGGCTGGGACACTGAAGCTTTCTTT.